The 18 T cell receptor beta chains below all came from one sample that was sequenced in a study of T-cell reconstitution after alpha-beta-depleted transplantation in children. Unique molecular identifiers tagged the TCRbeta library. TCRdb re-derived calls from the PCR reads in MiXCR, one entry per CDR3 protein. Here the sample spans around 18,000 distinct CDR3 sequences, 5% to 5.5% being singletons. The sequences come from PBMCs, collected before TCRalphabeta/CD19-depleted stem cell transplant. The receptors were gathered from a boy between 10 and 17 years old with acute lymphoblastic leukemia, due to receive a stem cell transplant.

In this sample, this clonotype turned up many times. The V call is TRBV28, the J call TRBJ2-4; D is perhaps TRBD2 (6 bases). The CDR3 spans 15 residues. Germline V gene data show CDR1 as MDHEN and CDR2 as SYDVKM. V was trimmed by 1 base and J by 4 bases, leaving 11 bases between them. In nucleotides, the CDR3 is TGTGCCAGCAGTTTATCACTCCGGGGGAAAAACATTCAGTACTTC. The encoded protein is CASSLSLRGKNIQYF.

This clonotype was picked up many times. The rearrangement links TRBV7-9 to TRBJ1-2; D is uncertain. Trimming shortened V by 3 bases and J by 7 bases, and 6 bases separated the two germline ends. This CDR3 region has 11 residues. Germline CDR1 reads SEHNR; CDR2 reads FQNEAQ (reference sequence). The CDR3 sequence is CASSLTVGYTF. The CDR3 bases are TGTGCCAGCAGCTTGACGGTTGGCTACACCTTC.

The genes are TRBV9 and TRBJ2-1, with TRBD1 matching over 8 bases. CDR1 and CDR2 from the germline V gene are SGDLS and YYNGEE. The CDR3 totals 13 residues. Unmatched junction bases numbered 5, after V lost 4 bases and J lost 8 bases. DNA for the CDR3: TGTGCCAGCAGCCGACAGGGGTATGATGAGCAGTTCTTC. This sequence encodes CASSRQGYDEQFF.

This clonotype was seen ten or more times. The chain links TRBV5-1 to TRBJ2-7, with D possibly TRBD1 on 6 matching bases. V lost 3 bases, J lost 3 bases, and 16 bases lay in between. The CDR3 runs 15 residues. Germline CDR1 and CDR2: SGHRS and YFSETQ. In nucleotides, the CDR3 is TGCGCCAGCAGCTACCAGACAGGTCTAAACTACGAGCAGTACTTC. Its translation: CASSYQTGLNYEQYF. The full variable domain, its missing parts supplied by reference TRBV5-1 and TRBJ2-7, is KAGVTQTPRYLIKTRGQQVTLSCSPISGHRSVSWYQQTPGQGLQFLFEYFSETQRNKGNFPGRFSGRQFSNSRSEMNVSTLELGDSALYLCASSYQTGLNYEQYFGPGTRLTVT.

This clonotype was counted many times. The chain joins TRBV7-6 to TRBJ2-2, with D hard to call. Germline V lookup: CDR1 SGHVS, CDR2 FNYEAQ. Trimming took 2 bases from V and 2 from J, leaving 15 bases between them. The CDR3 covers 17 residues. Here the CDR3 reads CASSLPFGPTNTGELFF. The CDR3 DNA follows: TGTGCCAGCAGCTTACCTTTCGGGCCGACAAACACCGGGGAGCTGTTTTTT.

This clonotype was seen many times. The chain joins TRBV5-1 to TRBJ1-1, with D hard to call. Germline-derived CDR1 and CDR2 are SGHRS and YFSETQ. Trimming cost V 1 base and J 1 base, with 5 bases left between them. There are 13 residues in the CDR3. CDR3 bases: TGCGCCAGCAGCTTGCGGGGGAACACTGAAGCTTTCTTT. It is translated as CASSLRGNTEAFF.

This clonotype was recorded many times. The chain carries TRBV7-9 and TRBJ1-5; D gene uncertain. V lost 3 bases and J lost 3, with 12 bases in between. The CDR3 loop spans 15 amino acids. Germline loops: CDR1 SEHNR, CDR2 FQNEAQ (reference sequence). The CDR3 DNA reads TGTGCCAGCAGCTTCGGCCTAGTCGACAATCAGCCCCAGCATTTT. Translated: CASSFGLVDNQPQHF. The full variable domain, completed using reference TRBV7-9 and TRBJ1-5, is DTGVSQNPRHKITKRGQNVTFRCDPISEHNRLYWYRQTLGQGPEFLTYFQNEAQLEKSRLLSDRFSAERPKGSFSTLEIQRTEQGDSAMYLCASSFGLVDNQPQHFGDGTRLSIL.

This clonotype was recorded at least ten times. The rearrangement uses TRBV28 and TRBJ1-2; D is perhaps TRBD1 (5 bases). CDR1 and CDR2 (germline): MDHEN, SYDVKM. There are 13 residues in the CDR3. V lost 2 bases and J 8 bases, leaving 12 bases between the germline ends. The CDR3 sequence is CASSLVRGRGYTF. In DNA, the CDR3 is TGTGCCAGCAGTTTAGTTCGGGGACGCGGCTACACCTTC.

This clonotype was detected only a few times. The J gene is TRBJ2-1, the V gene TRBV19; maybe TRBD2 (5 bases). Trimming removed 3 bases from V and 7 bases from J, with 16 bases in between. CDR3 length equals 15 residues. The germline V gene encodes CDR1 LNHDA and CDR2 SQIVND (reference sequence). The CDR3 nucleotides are TGTGCCAGTAGTATTACGAGACTACCCTCGAATGAGCAGTTCTTC. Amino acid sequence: CASSITRLPSNEQFF.

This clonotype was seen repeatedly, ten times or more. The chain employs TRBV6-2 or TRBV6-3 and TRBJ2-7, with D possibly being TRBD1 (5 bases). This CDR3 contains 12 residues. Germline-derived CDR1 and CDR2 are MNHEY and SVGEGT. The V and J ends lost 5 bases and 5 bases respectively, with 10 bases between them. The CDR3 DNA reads TGTGCCAGCAGTGACGACAGCCACGAGCAGTACTTC. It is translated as CASSDDSHEQYF.

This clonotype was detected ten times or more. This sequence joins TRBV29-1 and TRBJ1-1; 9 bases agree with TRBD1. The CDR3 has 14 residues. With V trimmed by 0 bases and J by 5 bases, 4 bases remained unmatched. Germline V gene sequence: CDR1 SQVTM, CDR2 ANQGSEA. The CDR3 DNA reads TGCAGCGTTGAAGATGACAGGGGGGGTACTGAAGCTTTCTTT. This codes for CSVEDDRGGTEAFF.

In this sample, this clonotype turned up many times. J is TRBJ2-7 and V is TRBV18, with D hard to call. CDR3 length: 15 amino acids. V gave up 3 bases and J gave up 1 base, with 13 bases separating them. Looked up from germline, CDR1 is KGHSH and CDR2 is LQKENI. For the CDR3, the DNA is TGTGCCAGCTCACCGAGTCATATACGGTCCTACGAGCAGTACTTC. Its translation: CASSPSHIRSYEQYF.

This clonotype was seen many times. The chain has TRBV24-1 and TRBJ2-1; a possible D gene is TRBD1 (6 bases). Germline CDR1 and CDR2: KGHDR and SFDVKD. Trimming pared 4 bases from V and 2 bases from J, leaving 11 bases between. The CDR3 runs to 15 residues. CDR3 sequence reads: CATSEPGQAYNEQFF. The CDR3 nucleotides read TGTGCCACCAGTGAGCCGGGACAAGCCTACAATGAGCAGTTCTTC.

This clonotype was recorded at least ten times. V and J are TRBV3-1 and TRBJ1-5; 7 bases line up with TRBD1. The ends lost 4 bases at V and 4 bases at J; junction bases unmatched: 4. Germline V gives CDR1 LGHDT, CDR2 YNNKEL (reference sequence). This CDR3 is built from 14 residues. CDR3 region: CASSLRQGNQPQHF. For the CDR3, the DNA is TGTGCCAGCAGCCTTAGACAGGGAAATCAGCCCCAGCATTTT.

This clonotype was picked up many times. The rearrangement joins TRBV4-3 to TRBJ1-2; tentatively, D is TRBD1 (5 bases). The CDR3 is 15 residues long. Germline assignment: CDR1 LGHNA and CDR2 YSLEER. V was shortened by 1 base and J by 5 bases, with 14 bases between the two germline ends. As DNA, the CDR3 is TGCGCCAGCAGCCAAGGTCCCGGGACGATTTATGGCTACACCTTC. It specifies CASSQGPGTIYGYTF.

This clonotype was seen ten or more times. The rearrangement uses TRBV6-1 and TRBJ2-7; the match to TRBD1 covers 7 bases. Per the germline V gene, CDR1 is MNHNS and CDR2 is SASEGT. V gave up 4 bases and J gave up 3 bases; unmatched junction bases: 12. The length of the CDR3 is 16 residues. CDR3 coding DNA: TGTGCCAGCAGTGGAGGAATTTCAGGGGGTATCTACGAGCAGTACTTC. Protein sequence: CASSGGISGGIYEQYF.

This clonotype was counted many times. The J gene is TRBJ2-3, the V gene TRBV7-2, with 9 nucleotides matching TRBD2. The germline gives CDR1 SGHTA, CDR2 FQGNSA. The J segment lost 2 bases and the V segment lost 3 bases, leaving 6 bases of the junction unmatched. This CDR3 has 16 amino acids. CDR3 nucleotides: TGTGCCAGCAGCTTGCGGGGGGGGACCCCCACAGATACGCAGTATTTT. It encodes CASSLRGGTPTDTQYF.

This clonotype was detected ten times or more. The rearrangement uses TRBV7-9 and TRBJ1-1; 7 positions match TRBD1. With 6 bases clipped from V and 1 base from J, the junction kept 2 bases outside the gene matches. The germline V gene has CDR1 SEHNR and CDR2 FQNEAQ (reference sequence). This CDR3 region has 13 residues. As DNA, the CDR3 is TGTGCCAGCAGGTGGACAGGGAACACTGAAGCTTTCTTT. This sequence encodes CASRWTGNTEAFF.